The source of this TCR beta chain is a study of pediatric ulcerative colitis. Across the whole study: Disease was pancolitis in fewer than ten and left-sided in two, histology-confirmed. Study-level results: In rectum, acute severe colitis had expanded clones and less diversity. No controls had the two rectal clonotypes shared by ulcerative colitis patients.

Germline values: CDR1 SGHAT, CDR2 FQNNGV. The CDR3 has 16 residues. Samples were sequenced at Survey level, maximum 500,000 reads. Method: immunoSEQ multiplex PCR; TCRdb's copy keeps in-frame clones and lacks some. In the table there are 35,000 to 45,000 clones, less than 90% of which are singletons. As to this clone: The antigen remains undetermined. Its ends do not fully match the called genes, so a read error is possible.

The TCR was taken from a girl between 10 and 17 years old with moderate ulcerative colitis. The chain couples TRBV11-2 to TRBJ2-1; 7 bases line up with TRBD2. Sequencing was carried out using blood. Here the CDR3 reads CASSLERLASYNEQFF. For the CDR3, the DNA is TGTGCCAGCAGCCTAGAACGACTAGCCTCCTACAATGAGCAGTTCTTC. Drawing the rest from reference TRBV11-2 and TRBJ2-1, the complete variable domain is EAGVAQSPRYKIIEKRQSVAFWCNPISGHATLYWYQQILGQGPKLLIQFQNNGVVDDSQLPKDRFSAERLKGVDSTLKIQPAKLEDSAVYLCASSLERLASYNEQFFGPGTRLTVL.